This T cell receptor (beta chain) derives from a study of blood T cell repertoires in COVID-19 (dated by TCRdb to 2020 to 2022). Notes on the research overall: Samples from collaborators originated in the United States, Italy and Spain and spanned both the acute and convalescent phases of COVID-19. The material from the prospective study consisted of cDNA or gDNA derived from T cells, B-cell-depleted T cells, or PBMCs. The dataset comprised deeply sampled blood TCRbeta repertoires from subjects exposed to, actively infected with, or recovered from COVID-19. The repertoires were made available in a free public database intended to serve as a resource for research on the immune response to SARS-CoV-2. The samples were drawn from two sources: the first 160 participants of the ongoing ImmuneRACE study, and over 1,000 subjects contributed by 6 global collaborators. Nearly every sample came with metadata listing a de-identified subject ID, COVID-19 status, age in years and sex. Where HLA class I and class II types were available, the types were taken from metadata supplied by the sample provider, not from assay-based typing.

What the research found in general, with its limitations: How much clinical and demographic metadata was included differed by source and by participant, and the metadata was provided uncurated.

The CDR3, cysteine through phenylalanine, is 15 amino acids long. The entry retains the CDR3 DNA only, 45 bases that are in frame from base 1. After removal of 6 bases from V and 2 bases from J, the junction retains 10 bases not matched to a gene. CDR1 and CDR2 are read off the germline V gene (reference sequence) as LNHNV and YYDKDF. In the prospective study, participants were about 18 to 90 years old, resided in about two dozen geographic areas of the United States, and were enrolled through a virtual design. To assign participants to cohorts, the prospective study relied on clinical history that participants themselves reported in a screening survey and a study questionnaire. For ImmuneRACE Cohort 3, a participant was defined as recovered based on two consecutive negative NP/OP PCR tests, clearance by a healthcare professional, or resolution of symptoms. Mobile phlebotomists in the prospective study collected whole blood, serum and a nasopharyngeal or oropharyngeal swab from every participant. Prospective study participants could optionally give additional blood draws and questionnaires over an approximately 2-month period. Blood samples from the prospective study were shipped frozen or at room temperature prior to DNA extraction.

As regards this clone: Which antigen it targets is not known. The sample holds no much larger clone one base away, and base qualities are not on file.

The immunoSEQ Assay, a bias-controlled multiplex PCR, was used to amplify TCRbeta CDR3 regions from genomic DNA. The authors processed their data as follows. Within the assay, amplification of reference gene primers was used to estimate how many nucleated cells each sample contained. Sequence reads were collapsed and filtered to measure the absolute abundance of every unique TCRbeta CDR3 rearrangement. For each sample, productive Simpson clonality was calculated as the square root of Simpson's diversity index over productive rearrangements. As stored in TCRdb, this immuneACCESS dataset retains in-frame rearrangements with V and J assigned. A fraction of the clones does not appear; measured against another copy, unresolved V genes explain less than half of the discrepancy, and the remainder lacks a known reason. Clonal size and the V and J genes are those of that table, whereas D and trimming came from the DNA. This sample holds hundreds of thousands of clones; around 85% were observed only once. The ten largest clones add up to 2% to 3% of the sample.

The sequence came from a woman aged 50 to 60 who had recovered from COVID-19. The rearranged chain carries TRBV15 and TRBJ2-7; 7 bases in the middle match TRBD1. The sample comprised PBMCs or T cells enriched from blood (not recorded which). The CDR3 region has the sequence CATRSGGQDPYEQYF. The DNA sequence reads TGTGCCACCAGAAGCGGAGGACAGGACCCCTACGAGCAGTACTTC.